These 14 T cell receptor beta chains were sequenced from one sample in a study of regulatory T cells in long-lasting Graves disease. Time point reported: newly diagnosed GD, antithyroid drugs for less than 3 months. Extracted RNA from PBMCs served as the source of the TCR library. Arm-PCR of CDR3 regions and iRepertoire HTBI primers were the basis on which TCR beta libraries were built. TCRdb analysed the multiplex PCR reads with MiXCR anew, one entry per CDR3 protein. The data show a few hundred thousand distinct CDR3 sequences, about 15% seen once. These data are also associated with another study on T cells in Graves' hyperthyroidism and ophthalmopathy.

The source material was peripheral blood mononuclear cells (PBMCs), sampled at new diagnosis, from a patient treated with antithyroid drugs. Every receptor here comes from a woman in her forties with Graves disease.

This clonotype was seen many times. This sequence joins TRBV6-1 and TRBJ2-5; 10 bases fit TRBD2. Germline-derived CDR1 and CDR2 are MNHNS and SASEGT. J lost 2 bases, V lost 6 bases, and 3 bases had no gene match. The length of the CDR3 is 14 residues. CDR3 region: CASRGLAYQETQYF. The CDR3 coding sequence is TGTGCCAGCAGGGGACTAGCGTATCAAGAGACCCAGTACTTC.

CDR3 residues: CASSPRQGAHQPQHF. The CDR3 nucleotides read TGTGCCAGCAGTCCCCGACAGGGGGCGCATCAGCCCCAGCATTTT. This sequence joins TRBV27 and TRBJ1-5; 10 bases align to TRBD1. Trimming at V came to 5 bases and at J to 5 bases, leaving 6 bases not matched to a gene. The CDR3 totals 15 residues. Germline V gene lookup returns CDR1 MNHEY and CDR2 SMNVEV (reference sequence).

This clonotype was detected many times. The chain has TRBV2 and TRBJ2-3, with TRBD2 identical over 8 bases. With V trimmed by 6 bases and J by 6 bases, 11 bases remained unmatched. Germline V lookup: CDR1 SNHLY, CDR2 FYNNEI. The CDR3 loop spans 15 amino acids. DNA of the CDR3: TGTGCCAGCAGAACCGGGACTAGTAGTTTGGATACGCAGTATTTT. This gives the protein CASRTGTSSLDTQYF.

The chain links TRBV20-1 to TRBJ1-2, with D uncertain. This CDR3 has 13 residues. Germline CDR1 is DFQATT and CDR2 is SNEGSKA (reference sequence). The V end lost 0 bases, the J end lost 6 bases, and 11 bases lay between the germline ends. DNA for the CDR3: TGCAGTGCTAGAGATACTCGGACGGATGGCTACACCTTC. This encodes CSARDTRTDGYTF.

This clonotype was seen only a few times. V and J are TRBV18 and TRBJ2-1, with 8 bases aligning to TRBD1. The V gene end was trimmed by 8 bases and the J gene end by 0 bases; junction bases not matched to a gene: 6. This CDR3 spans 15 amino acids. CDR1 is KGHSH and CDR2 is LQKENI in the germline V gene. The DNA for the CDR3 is TGTGCCAGCACGGTCGGGACAGGCTCCTACAATGAGCAGTTCTTC. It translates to CASTVGTGSYNEQFF.

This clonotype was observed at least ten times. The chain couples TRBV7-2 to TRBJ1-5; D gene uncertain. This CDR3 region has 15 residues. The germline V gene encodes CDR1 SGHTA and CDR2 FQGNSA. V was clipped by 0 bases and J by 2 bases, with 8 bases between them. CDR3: CASSLASGGNQPQHF. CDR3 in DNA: TGTGCCAGCAGCTTAGCTTCGGGTGGCAATCAGCCCCAGCATTTT.

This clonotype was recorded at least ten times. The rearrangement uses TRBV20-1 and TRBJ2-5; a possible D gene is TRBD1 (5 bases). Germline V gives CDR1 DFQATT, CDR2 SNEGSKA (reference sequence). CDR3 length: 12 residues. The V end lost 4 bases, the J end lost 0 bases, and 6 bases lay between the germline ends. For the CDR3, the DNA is TGCAGTGCTACAGGGTACCAAGAGACCCAGTACTTC. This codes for CSATGYQETQYF.

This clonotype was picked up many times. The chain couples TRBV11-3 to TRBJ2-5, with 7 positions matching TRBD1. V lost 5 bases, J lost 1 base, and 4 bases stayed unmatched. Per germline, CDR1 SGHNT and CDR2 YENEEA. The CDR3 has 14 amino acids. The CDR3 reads CASSARDSQETQYF. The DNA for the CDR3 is TGTGCCAGCAGCGCCCGGGACAGCCAAGAGACCCAGTACTTC.

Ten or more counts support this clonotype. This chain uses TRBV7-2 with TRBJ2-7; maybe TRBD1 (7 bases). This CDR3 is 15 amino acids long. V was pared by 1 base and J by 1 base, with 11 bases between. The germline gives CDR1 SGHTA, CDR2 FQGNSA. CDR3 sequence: CASSLVAGGSYEQYF. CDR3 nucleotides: TGTGCCAGCAGCTTAGTGGCAGGGGGGTCCTACGAGCAGTACTTC.

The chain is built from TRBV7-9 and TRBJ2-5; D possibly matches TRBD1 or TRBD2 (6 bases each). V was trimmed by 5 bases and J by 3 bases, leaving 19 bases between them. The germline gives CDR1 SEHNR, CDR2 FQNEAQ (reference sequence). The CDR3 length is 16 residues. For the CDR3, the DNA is TGTGCCAGCAGCGCCCCCCGGGGGCGGACCGAAGAGACCCAGTACTTC. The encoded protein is CASSAPRGRTEETQYF.

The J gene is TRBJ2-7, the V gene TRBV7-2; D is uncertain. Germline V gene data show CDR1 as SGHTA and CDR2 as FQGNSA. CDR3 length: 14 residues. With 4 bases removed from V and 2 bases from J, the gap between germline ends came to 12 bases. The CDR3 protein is CASSSRHFPYEQYF. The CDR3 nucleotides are TGTGCCAGCAGCTCCAGGCACTTCCCCTACGAGCAGTACTTC.

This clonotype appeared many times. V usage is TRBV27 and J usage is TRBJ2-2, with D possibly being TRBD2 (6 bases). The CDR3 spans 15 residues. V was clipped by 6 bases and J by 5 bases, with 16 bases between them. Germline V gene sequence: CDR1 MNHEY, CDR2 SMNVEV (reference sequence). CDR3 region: CASSGGPLPTGELFF. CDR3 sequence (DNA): TGTGCCAGCAGCGGGGGACCTCTACCAACCGGGGAGCTGTTTTTT.

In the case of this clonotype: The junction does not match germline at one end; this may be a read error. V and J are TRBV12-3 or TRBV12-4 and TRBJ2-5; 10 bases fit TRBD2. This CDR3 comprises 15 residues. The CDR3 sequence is CASSLGLGLAVRGDF. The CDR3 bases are TGTGCCAGCAGTTTAGGGTTAGGACTAGCGGTCCGAGGTGACTTC.

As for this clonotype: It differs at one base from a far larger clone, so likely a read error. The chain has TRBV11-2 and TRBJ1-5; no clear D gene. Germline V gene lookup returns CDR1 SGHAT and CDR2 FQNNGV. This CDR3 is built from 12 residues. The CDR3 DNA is TGTGCCAGCAGCTACATTAATCAGCCCCGGCATTTT. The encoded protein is CASSYINQPRHF.